This is a list of T cell receptor beta chains from one sample in a study of vaccination and CD4 T cells after COVID-19. No antigen is known for these receptors. MiXCR, run by TCRdb on the PCR reads, gives a single entry per CDR3 protein. The sample lists fewer than 25,000 distinct CDR3 sequences, nearly 50% occurring once. Sequencing used CD4+ T cells from blood, cultured in vitro. These receptors all come from a human donor who had recovered from COVID-19. Both conserved end residues are part of each CDR3. D genes are given only for firm matches. Size is omitted from some rows. Given values are once, few, many or a class for expanded clones.

few,-,TRBJ1-2,TRBV20-1,CSARTGVNYGYTF,TGCAGTGCTAGAACAGGAGTAAACTATGGCTACACCTTC
-,-,TRBJ1-6,TRBV18,CASSYARGDNSPLHF,TGTGCCAGCTCGTATGCCAGGGGCGATAATTCACCCCTCCACTTT
-,-,TRBJ2-1,TRBV27,CASRRFYNEQFF,TGTGCCAGCAGAAGATTCTACAATGAGCAGTTCTTC
once,-,TRBJ2-5,TRBV29-1,CSVGTTNSQTQYF,TGCAGCGTTGGGACCACAAACAGCCAGACCCAGTACTTC
-,-,TRBJ2-3,TRBV10-3,CAISESADTQYF,TGTGCCATCAGTGAGTCCGCAGATACGCAGTATTTT
-,TRBD1,TRBJ2-5,TRBV19,CASDRGQGETQYF,TGTGCCAGTGATAGGGGGCAGGGAGAGACCCAGTACTTC
-,TRBD1,TRBJ1-5,TRBV7-3,CASSLQGDNQPQHF,TGTGCCAGCAGCTTACAGGGGGACAATCAGCCCCAGCATTTT
-,-,TRBJ1-1,TRBV20-1,CSARRGGANTEAFF,TGCAGTGCCAGGAGGGGGGGCGCGAACACTGAAGCTTTCTTT
-,-,TRBJ1-2,TRBV5-1,CASSPQGPRGYTF,TGCGCCAGCAGCCCCCAGGGCCCGAGAGGCTACACCTTC
few,-,TRBJ2-5,TRBV7-2,CASSRQETQYF,TGTGCCAGCAGCCGCCAAGAGACCCAGTACTTC
-,TRBD1,TRBJ2-7,TRBV28,CASHARDRFNEQYF,TGTGCCAGCCACGCGAGGGACAGGTTTAACGAGCAGTACTTC
few,-,TRBJ1-1,TRBV30,CAWSVLGEDTEAFF,TGTGCCTGGAGTGTACTGGGGGAGGACACTGAAGCTTTCTTT
few,-,TRBJ1-2,TRBV20-1,CSARESANYGYTF,TGCAGTGCTAGAGAGTCCGCGAACTATGGCTACACCTTC
-,TRBD2,TRBJ2-2,TRBV5-4,CASSSTSGRAGELFF,TGTGCCAGCAGCTCCACTAGCGGGAGAGCCGGGGAGCTGTTTTTT
few,TRBD1,TRBJ2-3,TRBV2,CATGDRVGTDTQYF,TGTGCCACCGGGGACAGGGTGGGGACAGATACGCAGTATTTT
-,-,TRBJ1-1,TRBV30,CAWSVAGASVAFF,TGTGCCTGGAGTGTGGCAGGGGCCTCGGTTGCTTTCTTT